The TCR beta chain described here comes from a study of T cell responses to AZD1222 COVID-19 vaccine. Findings of the study overall: Just six people given AZD1222 tested seropositive at baseline.

On this clone itself: Its target is unknown.

The V gene lost 11 bases and the J gene lost 2 bases, with 13 bases spanning the gap. There are 12 residues in the CDR3. CDR1 and CDR2 from the germline V gene are LNHDA and SQIVND (reference sequence). Measured with immunoSEQ multiplex PCR; TCRdb has only the in-frame clones, and not every one. Among 150,000 to 200,000 clones listed, roughly 94% were seen once. The sequence came from an adult in good health. The chain joins TRBV19 to TRBJ2-7, with D tentatively TRBD1 (6 bases). The sample in question was peripheral blood, obtained on day 0 of AZD1222 vaccination. This chain's CDR3 is CASATGTYEQYF. DNA of the CDR3: TGTGCCTCAGCTACAGGGACCTACGAGCAGTACTTC. The full variable domain, rest sourced from reference TRBV19 and TRBJ2-7, is DGGITQSPKYLFRKEGQNVTLSCEQNLNHDAMYWYRQDPGQGLRLIYYSQIVNDFQKGDIAEGYSVSREKKESFPLTVTSAQKNPTAFYLCASATGTYEQYFGPGTRLTVT.